Listed below are T cell receptor beta chains from one sample, sequenced in a study of a mutant IDH1 vaccine in newly diagnosed glioma. What these receptors recognize is not known. Using immunoSEQ multiplex PCR, the repertoire was profiled, and TCRdb retains in-frame clones only, with some absent. The sample lists 75,000 to 80,000 clones; approximately 89% were seen once. The specimen comprised PBMCs, sampled from a glioma patient whose treatment included an IDH1 peptide vaccine. These receptors all come from a woman in her 50s with glioma. CDR3s leave out the opening cysteine and the closing phenylalanine or tryptophan. Fields, in order: V gene, CDR3 length, CDR3 protein.

TRBV11-3 11 ASSEGWSYGQY
TRBV27 15 ASSLWVPDRGFNEQY
TRBV19 15 ASSPGTGMDIGETQY
TRBV2 13 ASSLSRDSNQPQH
TRBV7-3 11 ASSPSGSNEQF
TRBV19 13 ASSRTSGRGYEQY
TRBV19 12 ASSMSGGSSPLH
TRBV10-3 13 AISVGATSTDTQY
TRBV5-1 13 ASSFSGGASYEQY
TRBV2 9 ASITGPGYT
TRBV18 12 ASSLGGGWNEQF
TRBV5-5 13 ASSLSQVSYNEQF
TRBV10-1 11 ASSEGHQETQY
TRBV7-8 13 ASSLDRRSYNEQF
TRBV14 12 ASSAGTRGNEQF